The entry below describes one T cell receptor (beta chain). Its antigen is not identified. Being off target in a library aimed at alpha chains, this beta chain has a size of little meaning. As for time point: sample taken at primary tumor resection. This record belongs to a study of spatial heterogeneity in lung cancer. This CDR3 has 15 residues. The J segment lost 2 bases and the V segment lost 4 bases, leaving 6 bases of the junction unmatched. Per the germline V gene, CDR1 is SGDLS and CDR2 is YYNGEE. Study-wide points: The number of expanded tumor alpha and beta chains correlated with mutation number.

TCRdb reprocessed the 5' RACE reads with MiXCR, giving one entry per CDR3 protein. The table includes under 20,000 distinct CDR3 sequences, roughly 5.7% detected once. This material consisted of lung tumor tissue, taken at surgery. The sequence was collected from a female donor with early-stage non-small cell lung cancer. V is TRBV9 and J is TRBJ2-1; 7 bases are a match to TRBD1. In DNA form, the CDR3 reads TGTGCCAGCAGCCAAAAAGGGGGCGCCTACAATGAGCAGTTCTTC. Amino acid sequence: CASSQKGGAYNEQFF.